This T cell receptor (beta chain) was sequenced for a study of T cell repertoires in cytomegalovirus infection. Note on this clonotype: Its antigen is as yet unknown.

TCRdb re-analysed the reads in MiXCR, keeping a single row per CDR3 protein. This sample has around 900,000 distinct CDR3 sequences, with approximately 31% found just once. The V segment lost 4 bases and the J segment 7 bases; nucleotides outside the gene matches: 8. The germline V gene has CDR1 PRHDT and CDR2 FYEKMQ (reference sequence). The CDR3 sequence is 16 residues long. This rearrangement joins TRBV13 to TRBJ2-1, with 12 nucleotides matching TRBD1. The material sequenced was cultured CD8+ T cells from PBMCs, taken from culture after CMV antigen stimulation. The sequence was collected from a human donor in good health (CMV status not recorded). Some clones in this sample may be carry-over from other donors' samples. CDR3 amino acids: CASSSRDRGRQNEQFF. The CDR3 bases are TGTGCCAGCAGCTCCCGGGACAGGGGGCGCCAAAATGAGCAGTTCTTC.